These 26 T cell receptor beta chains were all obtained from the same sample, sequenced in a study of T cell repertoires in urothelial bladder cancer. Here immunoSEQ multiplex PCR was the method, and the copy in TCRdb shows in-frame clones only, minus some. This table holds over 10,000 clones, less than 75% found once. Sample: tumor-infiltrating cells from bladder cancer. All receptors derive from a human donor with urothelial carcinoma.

CDR3 sequence (DNA): TGTGCCAGCAGCGCCGGGACAGGGGGAGGCCACTACGAGCAGTACTTC. Residues: CASSAGTGGGHYEQYF. The V call is TRBV13, the J call TRBJ2-7, with TRBD1 matching 11 bases. V dropped 5 bases and J dropped 3; count of bases not matched to a gene: 9. The CDR3 is 16 residues long. Germline-derived CDR1 and CDR2 are PRHDT and FYEKMQ (reference sequence).

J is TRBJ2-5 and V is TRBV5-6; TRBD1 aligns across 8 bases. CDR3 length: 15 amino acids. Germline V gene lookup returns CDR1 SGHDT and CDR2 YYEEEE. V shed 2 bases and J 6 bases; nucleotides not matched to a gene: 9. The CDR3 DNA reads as TGTGCCAGCAGCTTCGGCAGGGGGCGCGAAAAGACCCAGTACTTC. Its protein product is CASSFGRGREKTQYF.

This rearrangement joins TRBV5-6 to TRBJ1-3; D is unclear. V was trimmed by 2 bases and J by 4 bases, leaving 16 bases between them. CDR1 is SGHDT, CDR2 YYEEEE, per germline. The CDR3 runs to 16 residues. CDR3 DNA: TGTGCCAGCAGCTTAGGGAGGAGGGAGGCCGGAAACACCATATATTTT. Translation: CASSLGRREAGNTIYF.

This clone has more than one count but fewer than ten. The CDR3 spells CASGTVYGYTF. The CDR3 nucleotides read TGTGCCAGTGGGACGGTTTATGGCTACACCTTC. The chain joins TRBV5-6 to TRBJ1-2; possibly TRBD1 for D (5 bases). The CDR3 is 11 residues long. V was clipped by 8 bases and J by 5 bases, with 10 bases between them. Germline-derived CDR1 and CDR2 are SGHDT and YYEEEE.

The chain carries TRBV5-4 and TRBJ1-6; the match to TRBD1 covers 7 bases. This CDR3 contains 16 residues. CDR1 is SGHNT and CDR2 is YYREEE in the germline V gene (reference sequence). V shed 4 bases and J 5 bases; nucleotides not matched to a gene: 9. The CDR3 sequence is CASSQQTGNDNSPLHF. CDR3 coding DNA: TGTGCCAGCAGCCAGCAGACAGGGAACGATAATTCACCCCTCCACTTT.

The CDR3 nucleotides are TGTGCCAGCAAGCTTGGAAGGGGGCGTAACTATGGCTACACCTTC. This encodes CASKLGRGRNYGYTF. The chain links TRBV5-6 to TRBJ1-2, with 7 bases fitting TRBD1. The junction had 9 bases not matched to a gene; V was cut back by 6 bases and J by 1 base. The germline V gene encodes CDR1 SGHDT and CDR2 YYEEEE. This CDR3 spans 15 amino acids. Full variable domain (remainder filled in from reference TRBV5-6 and TRBJ1-2): DAGVTQSPTHLIKTRGQQVTLRCSPKSGHDTVSWYQQALGQGPQFIFQYYEEEERQRGNFPDRFSGHQFPNYSSELNVNALLLGDSALYLCASKLGRGRNYGYTFGSGTRLTVV.

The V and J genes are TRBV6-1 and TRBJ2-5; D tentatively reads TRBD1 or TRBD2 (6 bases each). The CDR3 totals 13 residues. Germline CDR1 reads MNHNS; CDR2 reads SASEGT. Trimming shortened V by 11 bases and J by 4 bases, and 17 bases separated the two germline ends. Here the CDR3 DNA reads TGTGCCTGTCAAATCAGGGGAGGAGAGACCCAGTACTTC. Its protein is CACQIRGGETQYF.

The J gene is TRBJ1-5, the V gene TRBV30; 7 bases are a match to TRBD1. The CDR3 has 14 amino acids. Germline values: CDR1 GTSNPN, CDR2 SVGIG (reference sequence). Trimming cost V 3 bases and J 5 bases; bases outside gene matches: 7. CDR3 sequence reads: CAWSLTGNDQPQHF. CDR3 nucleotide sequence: TGTGCCTGGAGCCTGACAGGGAACGATCAGCCCCAGCATTTT.

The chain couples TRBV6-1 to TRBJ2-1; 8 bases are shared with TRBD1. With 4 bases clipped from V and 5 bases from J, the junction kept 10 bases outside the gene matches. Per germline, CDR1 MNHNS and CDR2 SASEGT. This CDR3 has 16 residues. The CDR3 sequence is CASSAMGDRRNNEQFF. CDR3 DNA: TGTGCCAGCAGTGCGATGGGGGACAGGCGGAACAATGAGCAGTTCTTC.

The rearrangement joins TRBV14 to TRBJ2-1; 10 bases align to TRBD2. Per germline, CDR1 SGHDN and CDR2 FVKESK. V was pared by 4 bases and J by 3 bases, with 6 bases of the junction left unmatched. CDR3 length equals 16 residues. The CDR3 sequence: CASSPLAGIDYNEQFF. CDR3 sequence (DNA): TGTGCCAGCAGCCCACTAGCGGGGATCGACTACAATGAGCAGTTCTTC.

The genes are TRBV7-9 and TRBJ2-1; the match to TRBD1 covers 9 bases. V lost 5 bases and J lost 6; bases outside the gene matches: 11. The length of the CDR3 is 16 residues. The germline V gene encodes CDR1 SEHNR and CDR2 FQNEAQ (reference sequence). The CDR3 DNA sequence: TGTGCCAGCAGCCCACGACAGGGGGTAAGCCTCAATGAGCAGTTCTTC. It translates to CASSPRQGVSLNEQFF.

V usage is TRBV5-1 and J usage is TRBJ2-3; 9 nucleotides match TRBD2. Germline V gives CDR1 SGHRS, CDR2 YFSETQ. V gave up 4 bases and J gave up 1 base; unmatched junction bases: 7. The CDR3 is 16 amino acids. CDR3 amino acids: CASSHSGGFRTDTQYF. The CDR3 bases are TGCGCCAGCAGCCACAGCGGGGGGTTTCGCACAGATACGCAGTATTTT. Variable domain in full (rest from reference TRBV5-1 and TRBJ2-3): KAGVTQTPRYLIKTRGQQVTLSCSPISGHRSVSWYQQTPGQGLQFLFEYFSETQRNKGNFPGRFSGRQFSNSRSEMNVSTLELGDSALYLCASSHSGGFRTDTQYFGPGTRLTVL.

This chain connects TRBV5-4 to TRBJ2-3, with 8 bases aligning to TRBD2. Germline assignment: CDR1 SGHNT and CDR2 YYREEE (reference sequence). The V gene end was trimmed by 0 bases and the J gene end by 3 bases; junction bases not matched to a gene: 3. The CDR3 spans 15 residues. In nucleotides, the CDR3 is TGTGCCAGCAGCTTGGAGCGGGGGTTTACAGATACGCAGTATTTT. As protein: CASSLERGFTDTQYF.

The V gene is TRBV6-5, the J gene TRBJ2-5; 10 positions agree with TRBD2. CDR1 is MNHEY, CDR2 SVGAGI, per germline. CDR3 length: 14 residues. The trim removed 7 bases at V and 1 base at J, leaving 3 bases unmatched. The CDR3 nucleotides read TGTGCCAGCAAGAGCGGGGGGGGCCAAGAGACCCAGTACTTC. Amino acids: CASKSGGGQETQYF.

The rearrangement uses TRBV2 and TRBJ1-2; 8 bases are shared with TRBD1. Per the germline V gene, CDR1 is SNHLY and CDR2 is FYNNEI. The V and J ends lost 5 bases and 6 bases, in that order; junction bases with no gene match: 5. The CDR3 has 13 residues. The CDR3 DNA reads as TGTGCCAGCAGTCGGACAGGGACGGATGGCTACACCTTC. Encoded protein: CASSRTGTDGYTF.

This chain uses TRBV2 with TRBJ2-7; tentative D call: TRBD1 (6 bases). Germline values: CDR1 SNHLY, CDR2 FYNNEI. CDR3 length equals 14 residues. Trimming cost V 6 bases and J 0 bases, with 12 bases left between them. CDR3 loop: CASSLDRHSYEQYF. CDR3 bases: TGTGCCAGCAGCCTGGACAGACACTCCTACGAGCAGTACTTC.

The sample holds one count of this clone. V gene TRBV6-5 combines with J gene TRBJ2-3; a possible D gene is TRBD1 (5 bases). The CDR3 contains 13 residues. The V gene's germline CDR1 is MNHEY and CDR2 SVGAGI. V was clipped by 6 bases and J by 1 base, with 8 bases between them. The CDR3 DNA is TGTGCCAGCAGACTACAGGGCACAGATACGCAGTATTTT. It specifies CASRLQGTDTQYF.

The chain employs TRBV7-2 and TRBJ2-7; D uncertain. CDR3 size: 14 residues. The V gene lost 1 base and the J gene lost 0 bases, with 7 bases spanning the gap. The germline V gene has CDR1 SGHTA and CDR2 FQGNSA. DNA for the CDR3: TGTGCCAGCAGCTTAGGCGGCAACTCCTACGAGCAGTACTTC. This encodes CASSLGGNSYEQYF.

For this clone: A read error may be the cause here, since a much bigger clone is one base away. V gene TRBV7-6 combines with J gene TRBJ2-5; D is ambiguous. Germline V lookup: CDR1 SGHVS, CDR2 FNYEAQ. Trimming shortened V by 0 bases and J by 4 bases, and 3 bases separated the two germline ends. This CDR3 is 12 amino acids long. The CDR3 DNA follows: TGTGCCAGCAGCTTAGCGGTAGAGACCCAGTACTTC. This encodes CASSLAVETQYF.

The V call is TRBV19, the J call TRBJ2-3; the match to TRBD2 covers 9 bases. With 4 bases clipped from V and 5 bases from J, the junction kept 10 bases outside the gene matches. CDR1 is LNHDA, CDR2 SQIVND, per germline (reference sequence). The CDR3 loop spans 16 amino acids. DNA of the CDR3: TGTGCCAGTAGTACCTCCGCTAGCGGGGCTCAAGATACGCAGTATTTT. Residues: CASSTSASGAQDTQYF. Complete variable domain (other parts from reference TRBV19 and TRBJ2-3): DGGITQSPKYLFRKEGQNVTLSCEQNLNHDAMYWYRQDPGQGLRLIYYSQIVNDFQKGDIAEGYSVSREKKESFPLTVTSAQKNPTAFYLCASSTSASGAQDTQYFGPGTRLTVL.

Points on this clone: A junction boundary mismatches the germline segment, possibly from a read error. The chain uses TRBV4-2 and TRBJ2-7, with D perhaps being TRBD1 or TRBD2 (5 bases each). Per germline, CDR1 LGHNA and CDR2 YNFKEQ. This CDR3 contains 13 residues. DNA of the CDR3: TGTGCCAGCAGCCAAGATCGGGGCGAACAGTTTATCTTC. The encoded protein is CASSQDRGEQFIF.

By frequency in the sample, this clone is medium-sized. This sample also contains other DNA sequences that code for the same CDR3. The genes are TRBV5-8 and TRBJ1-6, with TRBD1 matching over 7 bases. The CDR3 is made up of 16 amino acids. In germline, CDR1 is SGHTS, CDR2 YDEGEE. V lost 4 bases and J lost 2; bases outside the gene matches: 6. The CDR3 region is CASSAYRGTYNSPLHF. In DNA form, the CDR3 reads TGTGCCAGCAGCGCTTACAGGGGAACCTATAATTCACCCCTCCACTTT.

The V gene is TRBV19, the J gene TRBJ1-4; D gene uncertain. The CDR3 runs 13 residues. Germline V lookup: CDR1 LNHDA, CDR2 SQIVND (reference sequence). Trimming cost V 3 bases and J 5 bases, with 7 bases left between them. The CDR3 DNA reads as TGTGCCAGTAGTATCATCCGGAATGAAAAACTGTTTTTT. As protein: CASSIIRNEKLFF.

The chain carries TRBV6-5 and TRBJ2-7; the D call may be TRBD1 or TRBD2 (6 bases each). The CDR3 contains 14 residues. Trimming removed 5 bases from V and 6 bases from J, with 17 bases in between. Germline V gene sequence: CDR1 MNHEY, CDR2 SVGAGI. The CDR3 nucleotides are TGTGCCAGCAGTCCCCGCGACAGGACTACCGAGCAGTACTTC. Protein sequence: CASSPRDRTTEQYF.

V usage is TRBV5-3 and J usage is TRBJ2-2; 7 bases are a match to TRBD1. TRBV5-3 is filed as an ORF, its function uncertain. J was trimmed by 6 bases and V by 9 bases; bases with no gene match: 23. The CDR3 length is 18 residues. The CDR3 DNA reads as TGTGCCAAAAAGCTTGGGGTCGACAGGGTCGAAGTAGCCGGGGAGCTGTTTTTT. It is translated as CAKKLGVDRVEVAGELFF.

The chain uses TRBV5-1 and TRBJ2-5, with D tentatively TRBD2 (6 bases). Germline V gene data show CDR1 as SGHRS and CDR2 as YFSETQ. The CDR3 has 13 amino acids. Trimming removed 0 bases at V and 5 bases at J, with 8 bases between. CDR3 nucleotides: TGCGCCAGCAGCTTGGTGGGGGGTGAGACCCAGTACTTC. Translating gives CASSLVGGETQYF. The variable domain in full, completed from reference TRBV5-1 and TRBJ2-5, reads KAGVTQTPRYLIKTRGQQVTLSCSPISGHRSVSWYQQTPGQGLQFLFEYFSETQRNKGNFPGRFSGRQFSNSRSEMNVSTLELGDSALYLCASSLVGGETQYFGPGTRLLVL.